The TCR beta chain described here comes from a study of blood T cell repertoires in COVID-19. Study at large: The origin of the acute and convalescent COVID-19 samples was the United States, Italy and Spain. T cells, B-cell-depleted T cells, or PBMCs provided the cDNA or gDNA that served as material.

Germline V gene sequence: CDR1 SGHTA, CDR2 FQGTGA. The CDR3 loop spans 13 amino acids. Trimming cost V 4 bases and J 5 bases, with 11 bases left between them. Authors' processing steps: Estimates of nucleated cell counts were drawn from the amplification of reference gene primers. The repertoire was sequenced with immunoSEQ multiplex PCR; TCRdb's copy has only in-frame clones and lacks some. Clone size and V and J calls were adopted from that table, with D and trimming inferred from the DNA. Here the sample spans around 300,000 clones, approximately 90% being singletons. The sequence was collected from a woman in her fifties or sixties with active or convalescent COVID-19. This sequence joins TRBV7-3 and TRBJ1-1, with D perhaps TRBD1 (5 bases). The sample comprised peripheral blood. The CDR3 DNA reads as TGTGCCAGCAGCTCGTCGGGGGGTACTGAAGCTTTCTTT. Encoded protein: CASSSSGGTEAFF.